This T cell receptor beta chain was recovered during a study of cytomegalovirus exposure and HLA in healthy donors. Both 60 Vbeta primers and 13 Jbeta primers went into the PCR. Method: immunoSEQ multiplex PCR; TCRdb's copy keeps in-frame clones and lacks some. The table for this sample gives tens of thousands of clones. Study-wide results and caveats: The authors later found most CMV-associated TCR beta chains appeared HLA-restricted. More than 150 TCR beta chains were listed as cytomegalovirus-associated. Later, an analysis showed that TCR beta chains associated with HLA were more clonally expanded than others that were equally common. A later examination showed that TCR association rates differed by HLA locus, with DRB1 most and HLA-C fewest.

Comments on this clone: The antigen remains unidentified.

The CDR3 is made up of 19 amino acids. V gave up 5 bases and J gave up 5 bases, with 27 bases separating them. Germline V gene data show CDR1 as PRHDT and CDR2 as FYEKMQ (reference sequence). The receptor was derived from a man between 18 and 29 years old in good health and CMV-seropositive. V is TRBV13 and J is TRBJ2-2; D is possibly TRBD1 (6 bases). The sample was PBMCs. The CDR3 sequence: CASSRNGKTGPRGTGELFF. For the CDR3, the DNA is TGTGCCAGCAGCCGCAACGGGAAAACAGGGCCAAGGGGGACCGGGGAGCTGTTTTTT.